The next 8 T cell receptor beta chains were all read from a single sample in a study of blood T cell repertoires in COVID-19. Sequenced by immunoSEQ multiplex PCR; TCRdb stores in-frame clones only, minus some. The data hold 120,000 or so clones, with about 80% observed a single time. The sequencing input was peripheral blood. These receptors came from a human donor in a cohort sampled during active COVID-19.

V is TRBV7-9 and J is TRBJ2-7, with D tentatively TRBD2 (6 bases). The CDR3 has 13 amino acids. Looked up from germline, CDR1 is SEHNR and CDR2 is FQNEAQ (reference sequence). The V end lost 6 bases, the J end lost 6 bases, and 15 bases lay between the germline ends. CDR3 sequence (DNA): TGTGCCAGCAGAACCGATCCGGGGGTCGAGCAGTACTTC. Translating gives CASRTDPGVEQYF. Looking up the rest from reference TRBV7-9 and TRBJ2-7 gives the full variable domain: DTGVSQNPRHKITKRGQNVTFRCDPISEHNRLYWYRQTLGQGPEFLTYFQNEAQLEKSRLLSDRFSAERPKGSFSTLEIQRTEQGDSAMYLCASRTDPGVEQYFGPGTRLTVT.

This clone has at least ten counts. The chain links TRBV6-2 or TRBV6-3 to TRBJ2-7; no clear D gene. Trimming left V 0 bases short and J 6 bases short, with 6 bases between. Germline V gene lookup returns CDR1 MNHEY and CDR2 SVGEGT. The CDR3 has 12 amino acids. CDR3 sequence (DNA): TGTGCCAGCAGTTACTCATCGGGCGAGCAGTACTTC. Amino acid sequence: CASSYSSGEQYF.

The chain couples TRBV28 to TRBJ2-7; D call uncertain. Germline V lookup: CDR1 MDHEN, CDR2 SYDVKM. The CDR3 extends over 11 amino acids. Deletions cut 3 bases from V and 4 bases from J, with 4 bases between. CDR3 DNA: TGTGCCAGCAGTTTCGGGTACGAGCAGTACTTC. Protein: CASSFGYEQYF.

This sequence joins TRBV7-2 and TRBJ1-2, with TRBD1 matching over 9 bases. CDR3 length: 16 residues. The V and J ends lost 4 bases and 3 bases, in that order; junction bases with no gene match: 9. Germline V lookup: CDR1 SGHTA, CDR2 FQGNSA. CDR3 sequence (DNA): TGTGCCAGCAGCTCGCTCATGACAGGGGGGGACTATGGCTACACCTTC. Its protein product is CASSSLMTGGDYGYTF.

This chain uses TRBV30 with TRBJ1-6; tentatively, D is TRBD1 (6 bases). Trimming removed 3 bases at V and 7 bases at J, with 7 bases between. The CDR3 has 12 amino acids. Germline CDR1 GTSNPN, CDR2 SVGIG (reference sequence). The CDR3 sequence: CAWSGTNSPLHF. The CDR3 DNA sequence: TGTGCCTGGAGCGGGACAAATTCACCCCTCCACTTT.

The rearrangement uses TRBV9 and TRBJ2-3, with TRBD2 matching over 10 bases. Trimming took 0 bases from V and 4 from J; bases not matched to a gene: 11. This CDR3 spans 18 amino acids. Germline V gene lookup returns CDR1 SGDLS and CDR2 YYNGEE. CDR3 coding DNA: TGTGCCAGCAGCGTAGGAAGCGGGAGGGGTGTTGCTGCAGATACGCAGTATTTT. Residues: CASSVGSGRGVAADTQYF. The full variable domain, rest sourced from reference TRBV9 and TRBJ2-3, is DSGVTQTPKHLITATGQRVTLRCSPRSGDLSVYWYQQSLDQGLQFLIQYYNGEERAKGNILERFSAQQFPDLHSELNLSSLELGDSALYFCASSVGSGRGVAADTQYFGPGTRLTVL.

V and J are TRBV15 and TRBJ2-1, with TRBD2 identical over 8 bases. J lost 7 bases, V lost 0 bases, and 11 bases had no gene match. CDR1 is LNHNV, CDR2 YYDKDF, per germline (reference sequence). This CDR3 is built from 17 residues. For the CDR3, the DNA is TGTGCCACCAGCAGAGAAGTTGCTGCGGGGGGCAGGAATGAGCAGTTCTTC. Its translation: CATSREVAAGGRNEQFF.

V is TRBV18 and J is TRBJ1-2; D perhaps matches TRBD1 (6 bases). The CDR3 runs 14 residues. V gave up 0 bases and J gave up 4 bases, with 9 bases separating them. Germline V gene lookup returns CDR1 KGHSH and CDR2 LQKENI. Here the CDR3 reads CASSPPGHIYGYTF. CDR3 nucleotides: TGTGCCAGCTCACCACCGGGACACATCTATGGCTACACCTTC.